The clone carrying this TCR beta chain was counted between two and nine times. The target antigen is unknown. This entry comes from a study of OX40 agonist ivuxolimab in advanced cancers. Looking at the study overall: Three patients got partial responses; one had hepatocellular carcinoma and two had cutaneous melanoma.

The sampling schedule covered blood at baseline, cycle 4 day 1, and cycle 7 day 1. Trimming at V came to 4 bases and at J to 7 bases, leaving 8 bases not matched to a gene. CDR3 size: 14 residues. Germline V gives CDR1 SGDLS, CDR2 YYNGEE. Profiling relied on immunoSEQ multiplex PCR, and the TCRdb table lists in-frame clones only, not all of them. The table lists about 58,000 clones, roughly four fifths of them singletons. Whole-study findings and limits: The study found that CD8+ T cells averaged more expanded clones than CD4+.

The clonotype originates from an adult with an advanced solid tumor such as melanoma, head and neck, liver or kidney cancer. The chain has TRBV9 and TRBJ2-1; 7 nucleotides match TRBD2. The sample here was CD4+ or CD8+ T cells sorted from blood, taken in a trial of the OX40 agonist ivuxolimab. DNA for the CDR3: TGTGCCAGCAGCTCCACGACTAGCTTGAATGAGCAGTTCTTC. Translation gives CASSSTTSLNEQFF.